This T cell receptor beta chain was recovered during a study of T cell changes during pregnancy in multiple sclerosis. V shed 1 base and J 12 bases; nucleotides not matched to a gene: 8. The CDR3 sequence is 14 residues long. Germline V gives CDR1 MGHRA, CDR2 YSYEKL. Repertoires were generated with immunoSEQ multiplex PCR, while TCRdb's copy carries only in-frame clones and drops some. The profile shows some 38,000 clones, around 90% of them singletons. Sequences were derived from CD4+ T cells from peripheral blood mononuclear cells, sampled after pregnancy. This sequence joins TRBV4-1 and TRBJ2-7; 11 bases match TRBD2. This TCR was recovered from a female donor in good health, enrolled as a control in a pregnancy study. CDR3 loop: CASSQASGGPQRYF. CDR3 sequence (DNA): TGCGCCAGCAGCCAAGCTAGCGGGGGGCCTCAGCGGTACTTC.